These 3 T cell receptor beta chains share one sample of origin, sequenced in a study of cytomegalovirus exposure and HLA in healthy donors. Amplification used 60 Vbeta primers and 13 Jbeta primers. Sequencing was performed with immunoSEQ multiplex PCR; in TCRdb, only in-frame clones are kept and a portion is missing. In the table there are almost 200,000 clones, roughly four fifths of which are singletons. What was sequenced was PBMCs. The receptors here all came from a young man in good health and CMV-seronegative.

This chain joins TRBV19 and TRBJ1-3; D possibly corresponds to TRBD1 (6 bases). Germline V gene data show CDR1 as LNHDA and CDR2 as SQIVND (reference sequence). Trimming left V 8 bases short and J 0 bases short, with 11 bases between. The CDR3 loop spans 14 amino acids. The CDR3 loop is CASLDRSSGNTIYF. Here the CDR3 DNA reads TGTGCCAGTCTGGACAGAAGCTCTGGAAACACCATATATTTT.

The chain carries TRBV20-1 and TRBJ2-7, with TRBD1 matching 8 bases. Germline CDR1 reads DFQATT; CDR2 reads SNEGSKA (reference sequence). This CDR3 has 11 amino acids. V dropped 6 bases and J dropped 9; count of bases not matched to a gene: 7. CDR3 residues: CSAQTGERQYF. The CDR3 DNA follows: TGCAGTGCCCAGACAGGGGAACGGCAGTACTTC.

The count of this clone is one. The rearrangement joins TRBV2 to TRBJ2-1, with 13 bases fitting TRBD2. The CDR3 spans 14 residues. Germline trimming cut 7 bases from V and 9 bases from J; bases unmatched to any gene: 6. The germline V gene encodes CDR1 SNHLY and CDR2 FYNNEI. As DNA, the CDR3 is TGTGCCAGCATTAGGACTAGCGGGAGTACTGAGCAGTTCTTC. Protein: CASIRTSGSTEQFF.